This entry lists 4 T cell receptor beta chains sequenced from one sample in a study of vaccination and CD4 T cells after COVID-19. These receptors' antigens are unknown. The sample's time point: late sampling 161 to 241 days after vaccination in three convalescent patients. Treatment defined: approximately nine-day PBMC culture with coronavirus spike peptide pools or control peptides (ViraFEST assay). The Oncomine TCR Beta short-read assay sequenced DNA from cultured CD4+ T cells. TCRdb itself ran the PCR reads through MiXCR, one entry per CDR3 protein. The sample contains more than 25,000 distinct CDR3 sequences, 36% of which appear only once. The sample in question was CD4+ T cells from blood, cultured in vitro, obtained about 7 months after SARS-CoV-2 vaccination. The receptor source for this set is a human donor who had recovered from COVID-19.

The chain couples TRBV20-1 to TRBJ2-7, with 10 bases lining up with TRBD1. The CDR3 totals 16 residues. Germline CDR1 and CDR2: DFQATT and SNEGSKA (reference sequence). With V trimmed by 1 base and J by 2 bases, 8 bases remained unmatched. CDR3 region: CSARGQGAGATYEQYF. CDR3 nucleotide sequence: TGCAGTGCTAGAGGACAGGGGGCGGGGGCAACCTACGAGCAGTACTTC.

V is TRBV20-1 and J is TRBJ2-5; weak D call: TRBD2 (6 bases). The ends were cut back, 6 bases at V and 5 bases at J, with 16 bases in the middle. The CDR3 has 13 residues. In germline, CDR1 is DFQATT, CDR2 SNEGSKA (reference sequence). The CDR3 coding sequence is TGCAGTGCGGAGGGACTTGGTTGGGAGACCCAGTACTTC. Protein sequence: CSAEGLGWETQYF.

This clonotype has only one observation. This chain connects TRBV18 to TRBJ2-5; D remains unclear. V shed 3 bases and J shed 2 bases, with 7 bases lying between them. Germline V gene sequence: CDR1 KGHSH, CDR2 LQKENI. The CDR3 has 13 residues. The CDR3 DNA follows: TGTGCCAGCTCACCGCGTAATCAAGAGACCCAGTACTTC. Encoded protein: CASSPRNQETQYF.

This chain links TRBV19 with TRBJ2-3; D is possibly TRBD1 (5 bases). Per the germline V gene, CDR1 is LNHDA and CDR2 is SQIVND (reference sequence). The ends were cut back, 5 bases at V and 0 bases at J, with 9 bases in the middle. The CDR3 sequence is 14 residues long. The CDR3 DNA follows: TGTGCCAGTAGTCCCCGACAGAGCACAGATACGCAGTATTTT. Its translation is CASSPRQSTDTQYF.